Listed below are T cell receptor beta chains from one sample, sequenced in a study of T cells in Graves' hyperthyroidism and ophthalmopathy. TCRdb passed the multiplex PCR reads through MiXCR, listing each CDR3 protein once. In the table there are 200,000 to 250,000 distinct CDR3 sequences, about 17% of which are singletons. Sequencing was performed on blood. The receptors derive from a woman aged 18-29 years with Graves' ophthalmopathy. Both conserved end residues are part of each CDR3. D genes are given only for firm matches. Clone size appears in some rows only: once, few, many, or a class for an expanded clone.

j_call d_call clone_size v_call cdr3_aa cdr3_nt
TRBJ1-3 TRBD1 many TRBV18 CASSTGQDDTIYF TGTGCCAGCTCAACGGGACAGGATGACACCATATATTTT
TRBJ2-2 - many TRBV3-1 CASSQRAKANTGELFF TGTGCCAGCAGCCAGCGGGCAAAAGCGAACACCGGGGAGCTGTTTTTT
TRBJ2-5 - many TRBV20-1 CSAPRSAQETQYF TGCAGTGCTCCCCGTAGCGCTCAAGAGACCCAGTACTTC
TRBJ1-4 - many TRBV20-1 CSARDVGGDGKLFF TGCAGTGCTAGAGATGTCGGAGGGGACGGAAAACTGTTTTTT
TRBJ2-1 TRBD1 many TRBV11-3 CASSRDSAYNEQFF TGTGCCAGCAGCCGGGACAGCGCTTACAATGAGCAGTTCTTC
TRBJ2-1 - many TRBV4-2 CASSQLLQHEQFF TGTGCCAGCAGCCAATTATTGCAGCATGAGCAGTTCTTC
TRBJ1-5 - many TRBV18 CASSPGTSLPNSNQPQHF TGTGCCAGCTCACCTGGCACAAGTCTCCCGAATAGCAATCAGCCCCAGCATTTT
TRBJ2-6 - few TRBV7-3 CASSFCIEFSGANVLTF TGTGCCAGCAGCTTCTGTATTGAGTTCTCTGGGGCCAACGTCCTGACTTTC
TRBJ2-1 TRBD2 many TRBV6-6 CASSYVSGGEEQFF TGTGCCAGCAGTTACGTCTCCGGGGGGGAGGAGCAGTTCTTC
TRBJ2-7 - many TRBV7-3 CASSSRGPGPIYEQYF TGTGCCAGCAGCTCTAGGGGACCGGGACCCATCTACGAGCAGTACTTC
TRBJ1-1 - many TRBV7-9 CASSLVSDGRGAFF TGTGCCAGCAGCTTAGTGTCGGACGGCAGGGGAGCTTTCTTT
TRBJ2-3 TRBD2 many TRBV6-1 CASSEEESGGSYTQYF TGTGCCAGCAGTGAAGAAGAGAGCGGCGGGAGTTATACGCAGTATTTT
TRBJ1-2 - many TRBV30 CAWSPKGPYGYTF TGTGCCTGGAGCCCCAAGGGGCCCTATGGCTACACCTTC
TRBJ1-3 - many TRBV28 CASSLRSAGRSTIYF TGTGCCAGCAGTTTAAGGTCGGCTGGTCGGAGCACCATATATTTT
TRBJ1-5 TRBD1 many TRBV28 CASRMGQGGLYVQPQHF TGTGCCAGCAGGATGGGACAGGGAGGATTATATGTTCAGCCCCAGCATTTT
TRBJ1-4 - few TRBV27 CASRDWENEKLFF TGTGCCAGCAGGGACTGGGAAAATGAAAAACTGTTTTTT
TRBJ1-6 TRBD1 many TRBV30 CAWSGTGRSYNSPLHF TGTGCCTGGAGTGGGACAGGGCGGTCCTATAATTCACCCCTCCACTTT
TRBJ2-4 TRBD2 - TRBV28 CASSWTSGAKNIQYF TGTGCCAGCAGTTGGACTAGCGGGGCTAAAAACATTCAGTACTTC
TRBJ2-1 TRBD1 many TRBV2 CARGNDRGVYNEQFF TGTGCCAGGGGGAACGACAGGGGGGTTTACAATGAGCAGTTCTTC
TRBJ2-7 - many TRBV9 CASSVGSFDEQYF TGTGCCAGCAGCGTAGGTTCTTTCGACGAGCAGTACTTC
TRBJ2-2 - few TRBV19 CASSIMGTGELFF TGTGCCAGTAGTATAATGGGGACCGGGGAGCTGTTTTTT
TRBJ1-1 - many TRBV19 CASTYTGHKTEAFF TGTGCCAGTACATACACGGGACACAAAACTGAAGCTTTCTTT
TRBJ1-2 - few TRBV20-1 CSAREVRGRGYTF TGCAGTGCTAGAGAAGTACGGGGGCGAGGCTACACCTTC
TRBJ2-3 - - TRBV15 CATSRYTGTLSTDTQYF TGTGCCACCAGCCGATATACCGGGACACTCAGCACAGATACGCAGTATTTT
TRBJ1-6 - many TRBV28 CASSFPGANSPLHF TGTGCCAGCAGTTTCCCAGGGGCAAATTCACCCCTCCACTTT
TRBJ1-2 TRBD1 many TRBV30 CAWSWQGADGYTF TGTGCCTGGAGTTGGCAGGGGGCTGATGGCTACACCTTC
TRBJ2-5 TRBD1 - TRBV7-9 CASSRQGGETQYF TGTGCCAGCAGCAGACAGGGCGGGGAGACCCAGTACTTC
TRBJ2-7 TRBD2 many TRBV20-1 CSARTGASGTYEQYF TGCAGTGCTAGAACCGGGGCTAGCGGGACATACGAGCAGTACTTC
TRBJ2-1 - - TRBV7-8 CASSLRLLGLTEYNEQFF TGTGCCAGCAGCTTACGACTCCTTGGACTAACGGAATACAATGAGCAGTTCTTC
TRBJ1-6 - many TRBV6-2/TRBV6-3 CASRGTNNSPLHF TGTGCCAGCAGGGGGACCAATAATTCACCCCTCCACTTT
TRBJ1-1 TRBD1 - TRBV29-1 CSVGRDRGYTEAFF TGCAGCGTTGGAAGGGACAGGGGCTACACTGAAGCTTTCTTT
TRBJ2-1 - - TRBV28 CVSKQESSYNEQFF TGTGTCAGCAAACAGGAGAGCTCCTACAATGAGCAGTTCTTC
TRBJ2-3 TRBD1 many TRBV28 CASTRDRPDTQYF TGTGCCAGCACCAGGGACAGGCCAGATACGCAGTATTTT
TRBJ1-1 - many TRBV7-9 CASSTRQVLNTEAFF TGTGCCAGCAGCACCCGACAGGTTTTGAACACTGAAGCTTTCTTT
TRBJ2-5 - many TRBV12-5 CASGPGRTVQETQYF TGTGCTAGTGGTCCAGGACGGACAGTCCAAGAGACCCAGTACTTC
TRBJ2-3 - many TRBV12-3/TRBV12-4 CASRMEKGTDTQYF TGTGCCAGCAGGATGGAAAAGGGCACAGATACGCAGTATTTT
TRBJ1-2 - many TRBV2 CASSEGWLIFNYGYTF TGTGCCAGCAGTGAAGGCTGGCTGATCTTTAACTATGGCTACACCTTC